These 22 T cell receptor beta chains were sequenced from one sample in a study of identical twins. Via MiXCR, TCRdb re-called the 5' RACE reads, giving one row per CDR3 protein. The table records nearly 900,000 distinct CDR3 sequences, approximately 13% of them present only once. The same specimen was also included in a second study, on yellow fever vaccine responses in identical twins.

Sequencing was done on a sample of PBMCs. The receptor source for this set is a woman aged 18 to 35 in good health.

Written as DNA, the CDR3 is TGTGCCATCAGCCCGGGAAGACGGCAGCCCCAGCATTTT. Amino acids: CAISPGRRQPQHF. The chain employs TRBV10-3 and TRBJ1-5; D gene ambiguous. Germline lookup yields CDR1 ENHRY and CDR2 SYGVKD. Trimming left V 6 bases short and J 7 bases short, with 13 bases between. This CDR3 comprises 13 residues.

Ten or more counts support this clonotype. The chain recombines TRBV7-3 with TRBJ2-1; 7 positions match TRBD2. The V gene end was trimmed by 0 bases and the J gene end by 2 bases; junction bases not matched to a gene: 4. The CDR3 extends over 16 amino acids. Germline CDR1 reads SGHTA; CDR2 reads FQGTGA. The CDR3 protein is CASSLTHGGTYNEQFF. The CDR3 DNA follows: TGTGCCAGCAGCTTAACGCACGGGGGGACCTACAATGAGCAGTTCTTC.

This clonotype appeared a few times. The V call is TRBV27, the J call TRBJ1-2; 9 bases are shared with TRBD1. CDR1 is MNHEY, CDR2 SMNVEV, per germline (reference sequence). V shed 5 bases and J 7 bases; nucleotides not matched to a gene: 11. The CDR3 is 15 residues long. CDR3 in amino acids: CASSITGTGLSGYTF. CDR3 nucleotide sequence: TGTGCCAGCAGTATCACCGGGACAGGGTTGAGTGGCTACACCTTC.

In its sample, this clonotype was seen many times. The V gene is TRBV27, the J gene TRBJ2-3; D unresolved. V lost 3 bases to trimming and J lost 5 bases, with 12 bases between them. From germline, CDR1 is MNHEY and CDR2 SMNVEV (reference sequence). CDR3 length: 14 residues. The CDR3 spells CASSFIGGKDTQYF. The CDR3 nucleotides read TGTGCCAGCAGTTTTATTGGTGGAAAAGATACGCAGTATTTT.

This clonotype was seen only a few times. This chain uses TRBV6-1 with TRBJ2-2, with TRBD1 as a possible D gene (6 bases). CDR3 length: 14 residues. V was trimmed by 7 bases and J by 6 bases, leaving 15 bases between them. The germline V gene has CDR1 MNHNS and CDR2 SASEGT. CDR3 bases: TGTGCCAGCACCTCAGGGGTCCCGGCCGGGGAGCTGTTTTTT. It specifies CASTSGVPAGELFF.

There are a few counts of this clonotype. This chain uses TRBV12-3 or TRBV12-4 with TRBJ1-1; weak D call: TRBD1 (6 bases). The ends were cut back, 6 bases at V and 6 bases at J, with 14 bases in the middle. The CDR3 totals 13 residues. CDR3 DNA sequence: TGTGCCAGCAGATCATCAGGGGTGTCTGAAGCTTTCTTT. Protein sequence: CASRSSGVSEAFF.

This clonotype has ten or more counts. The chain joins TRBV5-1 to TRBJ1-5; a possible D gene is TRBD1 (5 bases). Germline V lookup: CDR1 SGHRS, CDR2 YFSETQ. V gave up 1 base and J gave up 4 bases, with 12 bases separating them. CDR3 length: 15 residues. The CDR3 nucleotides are TGCGCCAGCAGCTTGTCAGGGTTCCCTAATCAGCCCCAGCATTTT. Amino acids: CASSLSGFPNQPQHF. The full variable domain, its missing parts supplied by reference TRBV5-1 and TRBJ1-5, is KAGVTQTPRYLIKTRGQQVTLSCSPISGHRSVSWYQQTPGQGLQFLFEYFSETQRNKGNFPGRFSGRQFSNSRSEMNVSTLELGDSALYLCASSLSGFPNQPQHFGDGTRLSIL.

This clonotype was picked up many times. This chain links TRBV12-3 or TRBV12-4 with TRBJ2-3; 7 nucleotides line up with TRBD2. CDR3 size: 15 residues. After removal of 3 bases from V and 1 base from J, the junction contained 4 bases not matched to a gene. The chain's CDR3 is CASSFSLAGTDTQYF. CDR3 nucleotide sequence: TGTGCCAGCAGTTTTAGTCTAGCGGGCACAGATACGCAGTATTTT.

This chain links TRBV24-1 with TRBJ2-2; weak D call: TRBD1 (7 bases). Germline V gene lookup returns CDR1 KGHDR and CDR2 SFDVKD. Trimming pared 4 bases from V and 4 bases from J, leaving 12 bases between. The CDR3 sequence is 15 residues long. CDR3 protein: CATSEPRGATGELFF. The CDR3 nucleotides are TGTGCCACCAGTGAGCCCAGGGGGGCCACCGGGGAGCTGTTTTTT.

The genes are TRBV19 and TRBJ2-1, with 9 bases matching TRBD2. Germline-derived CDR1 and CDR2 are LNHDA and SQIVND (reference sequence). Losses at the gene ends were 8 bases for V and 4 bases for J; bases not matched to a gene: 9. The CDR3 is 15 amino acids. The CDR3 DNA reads TGTGCCAGTTCAACTAGCGGGCACCCGTACAATGAGCAGTTCTTC. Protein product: CASSTSGHPYNEQFF.

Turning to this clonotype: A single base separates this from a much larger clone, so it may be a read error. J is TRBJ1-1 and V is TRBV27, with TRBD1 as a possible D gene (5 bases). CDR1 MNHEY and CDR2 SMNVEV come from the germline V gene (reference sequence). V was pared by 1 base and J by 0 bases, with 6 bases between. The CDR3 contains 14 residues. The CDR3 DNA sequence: TGTGCCAGCAGTTTATGGGGGGTGAACACTGAAGCTTTCTTT. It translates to CASSLWGVNTEAFF.

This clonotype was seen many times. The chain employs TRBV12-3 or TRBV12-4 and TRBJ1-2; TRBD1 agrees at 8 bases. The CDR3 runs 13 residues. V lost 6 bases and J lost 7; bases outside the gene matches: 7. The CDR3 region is CASSRDRGLGYTF. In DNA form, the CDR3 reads TGTGCCAGCAGCCGAGACAGGGGTCTTGGCTACACCTTC.

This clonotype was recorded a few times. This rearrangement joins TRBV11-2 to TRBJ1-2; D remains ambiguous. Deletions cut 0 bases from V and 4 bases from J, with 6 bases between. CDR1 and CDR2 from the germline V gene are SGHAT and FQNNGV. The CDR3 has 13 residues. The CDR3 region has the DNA TGTGCCAGCAGCTTAGAACACGTCTATGGCTACACCTTC. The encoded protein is CASSLEHVYGYTF.

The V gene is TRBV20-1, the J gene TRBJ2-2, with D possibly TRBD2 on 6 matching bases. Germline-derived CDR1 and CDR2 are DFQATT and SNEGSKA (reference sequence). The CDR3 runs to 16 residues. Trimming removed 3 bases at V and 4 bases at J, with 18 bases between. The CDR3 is CSARLAGTPSTGELFF. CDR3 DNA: TGCAGTGCTAGGCTCGCCGGGACTCCTAGCACCGGGGAGCTGTTTTTT.

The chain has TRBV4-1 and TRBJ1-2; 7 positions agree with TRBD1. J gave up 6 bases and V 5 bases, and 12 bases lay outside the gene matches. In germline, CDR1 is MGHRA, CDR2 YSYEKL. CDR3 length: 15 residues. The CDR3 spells CASSVPTGTGNGYTF. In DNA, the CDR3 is TGCGCCAGCAGCGTACCGACAGGGACCGGTAATGGCTACACCTTC.

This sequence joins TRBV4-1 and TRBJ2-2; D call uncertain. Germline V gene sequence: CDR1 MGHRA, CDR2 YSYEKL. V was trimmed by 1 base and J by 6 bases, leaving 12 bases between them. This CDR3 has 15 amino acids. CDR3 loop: CASSQGEVVPGELFF. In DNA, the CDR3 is TGCGCCAGCAGCCAAGGAGAAGTAGTCCCCGGGGAGCTGTTTTTT.

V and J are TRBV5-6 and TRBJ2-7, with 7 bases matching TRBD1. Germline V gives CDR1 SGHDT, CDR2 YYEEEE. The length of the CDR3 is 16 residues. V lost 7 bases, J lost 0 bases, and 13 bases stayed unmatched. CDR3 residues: CASRPTSTGLSYEQYV. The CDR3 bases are TGTGCCAGCCGGCCAACTTCGACAGGGCTCTCCTACGAGCAGTACGTC.

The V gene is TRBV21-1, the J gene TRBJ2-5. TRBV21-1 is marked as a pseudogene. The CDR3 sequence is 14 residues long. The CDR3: CASSKVAVQETQYF. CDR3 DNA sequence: TGTGCCAGCAGCAAAGTTGCAGTACAAGAGACCCAGTACTTC.

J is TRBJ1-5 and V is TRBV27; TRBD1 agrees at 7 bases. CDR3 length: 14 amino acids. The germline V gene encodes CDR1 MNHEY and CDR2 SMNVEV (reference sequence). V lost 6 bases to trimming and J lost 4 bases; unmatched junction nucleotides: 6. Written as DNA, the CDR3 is TGTGCCAGCAGCCGCGGGACAGCAAATCAGCCCCAGCATTTT. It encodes CASSRGTANQPQHF.

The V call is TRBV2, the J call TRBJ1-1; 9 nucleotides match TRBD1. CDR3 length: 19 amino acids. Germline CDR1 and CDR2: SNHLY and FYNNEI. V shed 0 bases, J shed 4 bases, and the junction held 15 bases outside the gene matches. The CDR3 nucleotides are TGTGCCAGCAGTGAAGCGGGCCCCCTTAGACAGGGGGGCGTCACTGAAGCTTTCTTT. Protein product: CASSEAGPLRQGGVTEAFF.

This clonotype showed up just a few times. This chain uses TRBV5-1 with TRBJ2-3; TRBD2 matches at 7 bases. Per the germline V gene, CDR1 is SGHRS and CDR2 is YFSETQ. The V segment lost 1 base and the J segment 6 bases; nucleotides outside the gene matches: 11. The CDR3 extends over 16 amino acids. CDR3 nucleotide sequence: TGCGCCAGCAGCTTGAACGGGGAGGGTTGGGTGGATACGCAGTATTTT. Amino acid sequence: CASSLNGEGWVDTQYF.

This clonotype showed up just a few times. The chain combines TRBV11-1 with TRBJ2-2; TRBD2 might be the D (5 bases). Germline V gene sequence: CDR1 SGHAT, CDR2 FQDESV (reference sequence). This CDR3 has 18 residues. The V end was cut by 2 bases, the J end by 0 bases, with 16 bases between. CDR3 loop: CASSLRGNEASNTGELFF. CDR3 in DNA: TGTGCCAGCAGCTTAAGAGGGAACGAGGCCTCGAACACCGGGGAGCTGTTTTTT.